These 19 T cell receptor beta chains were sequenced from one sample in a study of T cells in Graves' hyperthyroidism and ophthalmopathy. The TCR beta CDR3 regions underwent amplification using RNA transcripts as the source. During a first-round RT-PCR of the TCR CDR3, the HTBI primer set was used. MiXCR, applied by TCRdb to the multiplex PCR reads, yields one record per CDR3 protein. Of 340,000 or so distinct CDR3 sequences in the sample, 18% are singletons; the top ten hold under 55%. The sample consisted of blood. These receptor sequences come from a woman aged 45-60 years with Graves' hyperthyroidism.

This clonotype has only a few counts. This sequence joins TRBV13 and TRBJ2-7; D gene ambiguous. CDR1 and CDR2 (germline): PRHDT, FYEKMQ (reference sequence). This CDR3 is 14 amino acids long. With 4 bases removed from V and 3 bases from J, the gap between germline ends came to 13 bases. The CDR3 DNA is TGTGCCAGCAGCTCTGGACGGGCGAGCTACGAGCAGTACTTC. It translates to CASSSGRASYEQYF.

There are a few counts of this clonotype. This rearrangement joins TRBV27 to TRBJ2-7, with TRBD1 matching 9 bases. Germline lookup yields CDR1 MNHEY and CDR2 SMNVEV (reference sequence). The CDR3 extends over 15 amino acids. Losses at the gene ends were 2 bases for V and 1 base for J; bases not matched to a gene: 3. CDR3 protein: CASSLGTGLSYEQYF. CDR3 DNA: TGTGCCAGCAGTTTAGGGACAGGGTTGTCCTACGAGCAGTACTTC.

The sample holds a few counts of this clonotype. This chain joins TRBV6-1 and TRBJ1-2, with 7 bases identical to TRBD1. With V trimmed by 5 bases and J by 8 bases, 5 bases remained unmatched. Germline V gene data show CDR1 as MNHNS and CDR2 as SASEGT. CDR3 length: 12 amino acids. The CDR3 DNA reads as TGTGCCAGCAGTAGGGACAGTCGGGGCTACACCTTC. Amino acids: CASSRDSRGYTF.

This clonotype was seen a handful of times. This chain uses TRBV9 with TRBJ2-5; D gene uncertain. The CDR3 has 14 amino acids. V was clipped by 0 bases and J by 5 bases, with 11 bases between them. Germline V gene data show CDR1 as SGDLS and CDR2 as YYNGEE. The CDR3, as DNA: TGTGCCAGCAGCGTAGTCCCGGCCGGGGAGACCCAGTACTTC. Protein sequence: CASSVVPAGETQYF.

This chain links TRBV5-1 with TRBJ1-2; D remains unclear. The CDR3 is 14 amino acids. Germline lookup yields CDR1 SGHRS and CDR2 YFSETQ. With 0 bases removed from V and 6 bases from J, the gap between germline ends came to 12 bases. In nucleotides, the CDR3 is TGCGCCAGCAGCTTGGTACAGACCTTAGATGGCTACACCTTC. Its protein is CASSLVQTLDGYTF. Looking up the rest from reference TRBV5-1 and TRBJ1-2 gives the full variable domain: KAGVTQTPRYLIKTRGQQVTLSCSPISGHRSVSWYQQTPGQGLQFLFEYFSETQRNKGNFPGRFSGRQFSNSRSEMNVSTLELGDSALYLCASSLVQTLDGYTFGSGTRLTVV.

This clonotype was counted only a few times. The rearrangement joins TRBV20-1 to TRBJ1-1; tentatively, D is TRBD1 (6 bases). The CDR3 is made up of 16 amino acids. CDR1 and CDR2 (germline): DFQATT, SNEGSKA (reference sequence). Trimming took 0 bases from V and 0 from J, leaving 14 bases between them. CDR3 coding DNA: TGCAGTGCTAGAGATTTTTCTCAGGGGATGAACACTGAAGCTTTCTTT. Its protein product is CSARDFSQGMNTEAFF.

The CDR3: CARPEREGPFKETQYF. The CDR3 DNA follows: TGTGCCAGACCAGAGCGGGAGGGCCCTTTCAAAGAGACCCAGTACTTC. The chain combines TRBV6-1 with TRBJ2-5, with 10 nucleotides matching TRBD2. Germline V gene lookup returns CDR1 MNHNS and CDR2 SASEGT. With V trimmed by 9 bases and J by 3 bases, 13 bases remained unmatched. There are 16 residues in the CDR3.

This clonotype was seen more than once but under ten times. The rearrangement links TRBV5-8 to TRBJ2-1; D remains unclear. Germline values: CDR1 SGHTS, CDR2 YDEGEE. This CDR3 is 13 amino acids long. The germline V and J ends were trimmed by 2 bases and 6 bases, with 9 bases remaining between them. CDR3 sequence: CASSLRVLNEQFF. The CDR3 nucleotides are TGTGCCAGCAGCTTACGGGTTCTCAATGAGCAGTTCTTC.

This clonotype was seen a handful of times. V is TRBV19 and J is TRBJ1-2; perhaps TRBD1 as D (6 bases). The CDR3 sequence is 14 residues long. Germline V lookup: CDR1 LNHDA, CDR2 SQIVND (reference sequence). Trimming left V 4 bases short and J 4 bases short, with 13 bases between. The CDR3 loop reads CASSTGVIGYGYTF. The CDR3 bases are TGTGCCAGTAGTACAGGGGTTATCGGCTATGGCTACACCTTC. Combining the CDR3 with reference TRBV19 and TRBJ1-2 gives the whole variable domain DGGITQSPKYLFRKEGQNVTLSCEQNLNHDAMYWYRQDPGQGLRLIYYSQIVNDFQKGDIAEGYSVSREKKESFPLTVTSAQKNPTAFYLCASSTGVIGYGYTFGSGTRLTVV.

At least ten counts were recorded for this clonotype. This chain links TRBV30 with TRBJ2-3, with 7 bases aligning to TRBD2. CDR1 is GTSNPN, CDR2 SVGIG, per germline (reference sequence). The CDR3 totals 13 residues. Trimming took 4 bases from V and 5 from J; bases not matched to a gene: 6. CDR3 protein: CAWTGGTRDTQYF. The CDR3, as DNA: TGTGCCTGGACGGGGGGAACCAGAGATACGCAGTATTTT. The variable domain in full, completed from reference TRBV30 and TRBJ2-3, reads SQTIHQWPATLVQPVGSPLSLECTVEGTSNPNLYWYRQAAGRGLQLLFYSVGIGQISSEVPQNLSASRPQDRQFILSSKKLLLSDSGFYLCAWTGGTRDTQYFGPGTRLTVL.

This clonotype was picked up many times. In DNA form, the CDR3 reads TGTGCCAGCAGCTCGGGACTAGCTTCCTACAATGAGCAGTTCTTC. Protein product: CASSSGLASYNEQFF. This chain connects TRBV13 to TRBJ2-1; 9 nucleotides match TRBD2. Germline CDR1 and CDR2: PRHDT and FYEKMQ (reference sequence). This CDR3 has 15 residues. V shed 4 bases and J 1 base; nucleotides not matched to a gene: 2.

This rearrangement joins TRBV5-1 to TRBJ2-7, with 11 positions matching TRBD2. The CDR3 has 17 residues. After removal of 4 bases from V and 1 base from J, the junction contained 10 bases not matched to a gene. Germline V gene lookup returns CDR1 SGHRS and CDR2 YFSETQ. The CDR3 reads CASSRETSGKISYEQYF. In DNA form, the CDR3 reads TGCGCCAGCAGCCGAGAGACTAGCGGGAAAATTTCCTACGAGCAGTACTTC.

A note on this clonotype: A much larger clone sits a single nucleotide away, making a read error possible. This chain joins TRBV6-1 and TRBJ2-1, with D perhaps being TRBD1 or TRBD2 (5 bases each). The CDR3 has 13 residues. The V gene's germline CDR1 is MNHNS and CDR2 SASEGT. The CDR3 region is CSSSERGGLEQFF. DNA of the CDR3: TGTTCCAGCAGTGAGAGGGGTGGTCTTGAGCAGTTCTTC.

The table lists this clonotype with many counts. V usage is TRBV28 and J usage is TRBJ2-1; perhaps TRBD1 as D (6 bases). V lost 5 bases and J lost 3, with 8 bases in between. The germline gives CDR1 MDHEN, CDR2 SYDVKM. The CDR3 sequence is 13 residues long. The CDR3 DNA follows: TGTGCCAGCAGTCGGGACAACTACAATGAGCAGTTCTTC. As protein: CASSRDNYNEQFF.

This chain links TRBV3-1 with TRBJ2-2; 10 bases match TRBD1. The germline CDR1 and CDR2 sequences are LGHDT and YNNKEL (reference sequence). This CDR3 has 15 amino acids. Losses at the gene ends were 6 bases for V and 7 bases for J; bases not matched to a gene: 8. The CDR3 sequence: CASSRDRGHIGELFF. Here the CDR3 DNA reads TGTGCCAGCAGTCGTGACAGGGGGCATATCGGGGAGCTGTTTTTT.

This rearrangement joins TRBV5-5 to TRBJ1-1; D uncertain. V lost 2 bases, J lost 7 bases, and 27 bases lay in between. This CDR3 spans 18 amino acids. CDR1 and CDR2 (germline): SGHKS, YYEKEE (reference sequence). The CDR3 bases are TGTGCCAGCAGCTTTTATCGATTGCGACAAACATCGGAGGATGAAGCTTTCTTT. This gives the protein CASSFYRLRQTSEDEAFF.

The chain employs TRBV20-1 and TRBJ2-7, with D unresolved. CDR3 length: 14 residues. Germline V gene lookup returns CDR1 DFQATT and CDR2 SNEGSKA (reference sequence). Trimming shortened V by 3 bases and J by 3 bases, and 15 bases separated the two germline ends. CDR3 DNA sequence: TGCAGTGCTAGGACTTGGGATGAGAACTACGAGCAGTACTTC. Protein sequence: CSARTWDENYEQYF.

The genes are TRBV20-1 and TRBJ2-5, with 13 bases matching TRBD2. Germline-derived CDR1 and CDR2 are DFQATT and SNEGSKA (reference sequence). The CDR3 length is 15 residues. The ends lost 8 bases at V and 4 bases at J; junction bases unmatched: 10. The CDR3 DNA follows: TGCAGTACCAACATACTAGCGGGGGGGGGAGAGACCCAGTACTTC. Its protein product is CSTNILAGGGETQYF.

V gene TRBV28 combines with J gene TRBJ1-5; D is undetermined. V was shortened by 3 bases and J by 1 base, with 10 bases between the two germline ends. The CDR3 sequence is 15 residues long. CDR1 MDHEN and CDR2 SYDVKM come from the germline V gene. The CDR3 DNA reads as TGTGCCAGCAGTTTGATACAGAAGAGCAATCAGCCCCAGCATTTT. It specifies CASSLIQKSNQPQHF.